This T cell receptor (beta chain) was found in a study of regulatory T cells in long-lasting Graves disease. Study outcomes and limitations: Lower TCR diversity characterized persistent Graves' patients relative to newly diagnosed patients.

Arm-PCR with iRepertoire HTBI primers amplified the CDR3 regions for these TCR beta libraries. From the multiplex PCR reads, TCRdb called clonotypes with MiXCR, one entry per CDR3 protein. This sample has 650,000 to 850,000 distinct CDR3 sequences; about 30% occur once, and the top ten carry about 40%. In its sample, this clonotype was seen many times. The antigen remains undetermined. Regarding time point: persistent/refractory GD, antithyroid drugs over 5 years with positive TRAb. Following extraction of RNA from PBMCs, that RNA was used to make the TCR library. Those enrolled as patients came out of an endocrinology department in Xi'an, China. From each patient, about 8.1 milliliters of peripheral blood was drawn and collected into an EDTA anticoagulant tube. The source is a female donor with Graves disease. Sequences were derived from peripheral blood mononuclear cells (PBMCs), sampled when the disease was refractory, from a patient treated with antithyroid drugs.

The CDR3 region has the DNA TGCAGTGCTAGAGAGCGGGAGTACGAGCAGTACTTC. As protein: CSAREREYEQYF. The gene calls are TRBV20-1 and TRBJ2-7; 7 nucleotides align to TRBD2. With 0 bases clipped from V and 4 bases from J, the junction kept 0 bases outside the gene matches. The CDR3 sequence is 12 residues long. CDR1 and CDR2 (germline): DFQATT, SNEGSKA (reference sequence).